The entry below gives a single TCR beta chain sequence along with its context. The method was immunoSEQ multiplex PCR; TCRdb's version includes in-frame clones alone and lacks a portion of them. The sample shows approximately 320,000 clones, 90% of them seen only once. The sample originates from a study of blood T cell repertoires in COVID-19. The overall study: The United States, Italy and Spain were the sources of the acute and convalescent COVID-19 samples.

Source material: PBMCs or T cells enriched from blood (not recorded which). The sequence came from a man in his sixties who had recovered from COVID-19.

CDR3 coding DNA: TGTGCCAGCAGCCAAGATCCCGGGGGGTTTTCTGGAAACACCATATATTTT. Residues: CASSQDPGGFSGNTIYF. The chain recombines TRBV3-1 (or the pseudogene TRBV3-2) with TRBJ1-3, with D possibly being TRBD1 (5 bases). Trimming stripped 0 bases from V and 1 base from J, with 13 bases between. Germline loops: CDR1 LGHDT, CDR2 YNNKEL (reference sequence). The CDR3 spans 17 residues.